Sequencing of this TCR beta chain was carried out in a study of cytomegalovirus exposure and HLA in healthy donors. Primers included in the PCR were 60 Vbeta and 13 Jbeta primers. TCRdb's copy holds only in-frame clones and misses some; the assay was immunoSEQ multiplex PCR. The sample holds tens of thousands of clones, more than 55% seen once. V lost 6 bases and J lost 3; bases outside the gene matches: 7. Germline loops: CDR1 MNHEY, CDR2 SVGAGI. CDR3 size: 15 residues. Material: PBMCs. This sequence originates from a woman aged 45-65 years in good health and CMV-seropositive. The chain links TRBV6-5 to TRBJ1-3; 8 nucleotides match TRBD1. DNA for the CDR3: TGTGCCAGCAGCGTCAACAGGGGGAGTGGAAACACCATATATTTT. It yields the protein CASSVNRGSGNTIYF.